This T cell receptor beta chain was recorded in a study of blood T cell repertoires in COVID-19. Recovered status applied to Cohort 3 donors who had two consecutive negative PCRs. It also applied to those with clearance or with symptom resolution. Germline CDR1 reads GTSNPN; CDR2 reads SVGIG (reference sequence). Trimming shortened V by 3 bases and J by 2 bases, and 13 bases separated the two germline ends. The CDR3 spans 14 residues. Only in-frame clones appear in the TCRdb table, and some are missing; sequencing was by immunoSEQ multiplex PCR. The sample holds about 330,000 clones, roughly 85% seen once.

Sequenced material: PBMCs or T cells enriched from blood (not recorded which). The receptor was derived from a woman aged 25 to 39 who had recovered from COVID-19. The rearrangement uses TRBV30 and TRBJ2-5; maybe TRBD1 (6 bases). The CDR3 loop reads CAWSLADSQETQYF. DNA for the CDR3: TGTGCCTGGAGCCTCGCGGACAGTCAAGAGACCCAGTACTTC.